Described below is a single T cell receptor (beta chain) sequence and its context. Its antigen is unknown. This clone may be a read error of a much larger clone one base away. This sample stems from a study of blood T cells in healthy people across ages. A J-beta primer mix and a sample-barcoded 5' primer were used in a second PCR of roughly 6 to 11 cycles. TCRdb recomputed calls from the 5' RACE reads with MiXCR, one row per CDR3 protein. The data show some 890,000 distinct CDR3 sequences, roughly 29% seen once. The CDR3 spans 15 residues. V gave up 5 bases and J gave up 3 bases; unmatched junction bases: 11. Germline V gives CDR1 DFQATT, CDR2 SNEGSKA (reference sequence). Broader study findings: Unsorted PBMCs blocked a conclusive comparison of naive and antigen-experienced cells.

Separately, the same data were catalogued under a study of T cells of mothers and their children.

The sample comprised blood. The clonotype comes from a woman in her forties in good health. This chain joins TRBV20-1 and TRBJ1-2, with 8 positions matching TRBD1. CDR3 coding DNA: TGCAGTGCTCCCCTTGGGGACAGGATTGACTATGGCTACACCTTC. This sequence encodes CSAPLGDRIDYGYTF.